Below, one T cell receptor (beta chain) is given with its context. This CDR3 has 14 amino acids. Trimming left V 7 bases short and J 2 bases short, with 14 bases between. The germline CDR1 and CDR2 sequences are LNHDA and SQIVND (reference sequence). This specimen belongs to a study of memory CD4+ T cells and cytomegalovirus serostatus. Sequencing was performed with immunoSEQ multiplex PCR; in TCRdb, only in-frame clones are kept and a portion is missing. The sample consists of tens of thousands of clones, roughly 72% of them appearing once. The sort gate was single viable CD3+CD4+CD8-CD45RO+ cells for memory CD4+ T cells.

The chain uses TRBV19 and TRBJ1-1, with D perhaps matching TRBD1 (5 bases). The clonotype originates from an adult in good health and CMV-seronegative. The sample was memory CD4+ T cells from blood. The CDR3 nucleotides are TGTGCCAGTATGGACCTGGGACTCAACACTGAAGCTTTCTTT. Amino acid sequence: CASMDLGLNTEAFF.